This is a list of T cell receptor beta chains from one sample in a study of metastatic and nonmetastatic thyroid tumors. TCRdb reassembled clones from the PCR reads with MiXCR. The sample has tens of thousands of clones, 15% to 20% seen once; the top ten hold approximately 21%. The sequenced sample consisted of blood. These TCRs come from a male donor with papillary thyroid cancer or a benign thyroid nodule (not recorded which). Some clones in this sample may be carry-over from other donors' samples. Each CDR3 is given with its conserved first and last residue. The D gene is left open where the match is weak. Size values are once, few and many counts, or a class for expanded clones, and some rows have none.

D gene: .; V gene: TRBV2; clone size: many; J gene: TRBJ2-7; CDR3 DNA: TGTGCCAGCGAGTTACAGCCCTACGAGCAGTACTTC; CDR3 protein: CASELQPYEQYF
D gene: TRBD1; V gene: TRBV7-3; clone size: many; J gene: TRBJ2-1; CDR3 DNA: TGTGCCAGCAGCCGCTCCCCCTCGACAGGGGAAAAGGAGACGGGGCAGTTCTTC; CDR3 protein: CASSRSPSTGEKETGQFF
D gene: .; V gene: TRBV7-3; clone size: .; J gene: TRBJ2-7; CDR3 DNA: TGTGCCAGCAGCTTAGGGGCCAGCAACGAGCAGTACTTC; CDR3 protein: CASSLGASNEQYF
D gene: .; V gene: TRBV30; clone size: many; J gene: TRBJ1-1; CDR3 DNA: TGTGCCTGGAGGGAGAAGGGTCGGACTGAAGCTTTCTTT; CDR3 protein: CAWREKGRTEAFF
D gene: .; V gene: TRBV4-2; clone size: many; J gene: TRBJ1-4; CDR3 DNA: TGTGCCAGCAGCCAAGAGGAGGGGGAGCATGAAAAACTGTTTTTT; CDR3 protein: CASSQEEGEHEKLFF
D gene: TRBD2; V gene: TRBV12-3/TRBV12-4; clone size: many; J gene: TRBJ2-1; CDR3 DNA: TGTGCCAGCACCCTACGTGGTAGCGGGATAGATGAGCAGTTCTTC; CDR3 protein: CASTLRGSGIDEQFF
D gene: .; V gene: TRBV7-6; clone size: .; J gene: TRBJ1-5; CDR3 DNA: TGTGCCAGCAGCGAACAGGGTCGCGGCAATCAGCCCCAGCATTTT; CDR3 protein: CASSEQGRGNQPQHF
D gene: .; V gene: TRBV27; clone size: medium-sized; J gene: TRBJ1-3; CDR3 DNA: TGTGCCAGCAGTCGTCGGATCTCTGGAAACACCATATATTTT; CDR3 protein: CASSRRISGNTIYF
D gene: .; V gene: TRBV28; clone size: medium-sized; J gene: TRBJ2-7; CDR3 DNA: TGTGCCAGCAGATTTCAAGGGAGGGAGCAGTACTTC; CDR3 protein: CASRFQGREQYF
D gene: .; V gene: TRBV24-1; clone size: many; J gene: TRBJ1-5; CDR3 DNA: TGTGCCACACCACTACCGGGCAATCAGCCCCAGCATTTT; CDR3 protein: CATPLPGNQPQHF
D gene: .; V gene: TRBV6-5; clone size: many; J gene: TRBJ1-3; CDR3 DNA: TGTGCCAGCAGTTACGTTGGCAGGGCTAACACCATATATTTT; CDR3 protein: CASSYVGRANTIYF
D gene: TRBD1; V gene: TRBV29-1; clone size: many; J gene: TRBJ1-1; CDR3 DNA: TGCAGCGTTGGCACAGGGGAAACTGAAGCTTTCTTT; CDR3 protein: CSVGTGETEAFF
D gene: TRBD1; V gene: TRBV10-3; clone size: few; J gene: TRBJ2-7; CDR3 DNA: TGTGCCATCCGGCGAGGACAGGGGTACTACGAGCAGTACTTC; CDR3 protein: CAIRRGQGYYEQYF
D gene: .; V gene: TRBV6-9; clone size: .; J gene: TRBJ2-7; CDR3 DNA: TGTGCCAGCGGACATGGGGCGTTTGAGCAGTACTTC; CDR3 protein: CASGHGAFEQYF
D gene: .; V gene: TRBV19; clone size: many; J gene: TRBJ1-3; CDR3 DNA: TGTGCCAGTAGGAAGACAGCGCGCTCTGGAAACACCATATATTTT; CDR3 protein: CASRKTARSGNTIYF
D gene: .; V gene: TRBV5-6; clone size: many; J gene: TRBJ1-1; CDR3 DNA: TGTGCCAGCACCCGAACACAGGGTAAAGCTTTCTTT; CDR3 protein: CASTRTQGKAFF
D gene: .; V gene: TRBV9; clone size: many; J gene: TRBJ2-3; CDR3 DNA: TGTGCCAGCAGCGCCACCGGGACTCTCATCACAGATACGCAGTATTTT; CDR3 protein: CASSATGTLITDTQYF
D gene: .; V gene: TRBV6-1; clone size: .; J gene: TRBJ2-7; CDR3 DNA: TGTGCCAGCAGTGGAAACTCCTACGAGCAGTACTTC; CDR3 protein: CASSGNSYEQYF
D gene: .; V gene: TRBV12-3/TRBV12-4; clone size: .; J gene: TRBJ2-4; CDR3 DNA: TGTGCCGGTAGTTTACGGGCGGTGGAAAACATTCAGTACTTC; CDR3 protein: CAGSLRAVENIQYF
D gene: .; V gene: TRBV9; clone size: many; J gene: TRBJ1-4; CDR3 DNA: TGTGCCAGCAGCCTGGGACTCGACAGCGAAAAACTGTTTTTT; CDR3 protein: CASSLGLDSEKLFF
D gene: .; V gene: TRBV7-6; clone size: .; J gene: TRBJ2-2; CDR3 DNA: TGTGCCAGCAGCCGGGACGCCGGGGAGCCGTTTTTT; CDR3 protein: CASSRDAGEPFF
D gene: .; V gene: TRBV6-1; clone size: medium-sized; J gene: TRBJ1-2; CDR3 DNA: TGTGCCAGCAGTGTGTTGGGTGTCTATGGCTACACCTTC; CDR3 protein: CASSVLGVYGYTF
D gene: .; V gene: TRBV6-1; clone size: medium-sized; J gene: TRBJ1-2; CDR3 DNA: TGTGCCAGCAGTGGCCGCCAGGACTTCTATGGCTACACCTTC; CDR3 protein: CASSGRQDFYGYTF
D gene: .; V gene: TRBV6-2/TRBV6-3; clone size: once; J gene: TRBJ1-1; CDR3 DNA: TGTGCCAGCAGTCCCCCGACAGGCTCGAACACTGAAGCTTTCTTT; CDR3 protein: CASSPPTGSNTEAFF
D gene: .; V gene: TRBV4-2; clone size: .; J gene: TRBJ2-5; CDR3 DNA: TGTGCCAGCAGCCAAGATGTAGGGGGGAACCAGTACTTC; CDR3 protein: CASSQDVGGNQYF
D gene: TRBD1; V gene: TRBV6-1; clone size: many; J gene: TRBJ2-3; CDR3 DNA: TGTGCCAGCAGGGGGCAACGGAAAGGGGGCGCAGATACGCAGTATTTT; CDR3 protein: CASRGQRKGGADTQYF
D gene: TRBD2; V gene: TRBV5-1; clone size: many; J gene: TRBJ2-1; CDR3 DNA: TGCGCCAGCAGCTTGAATAGCGGGTACAATGAGCAGTTCTTC; CDR3 protein: CASSLNSGYNEQFF
D gene: .; V gene: TRBV9; clone size: many; J gene: TRBJ1-1; CDR3 DNA: TGTACCAGCAGCGCCCGAGGGGTGGGCACTGAAGCTTTCTTT; CDR3 protein: CTSSARGVGTEAFF
D gene: .; V gene: TRBV11-2; clone size: many; J gene: TRBJ1-6; CDR3 DNA: TGTGCCAGCAGCTTAGACGGGTGGTCACCCCTCCACTTT; CDR3 protein: CASSLDGWSPLHF
D gene: .; V gene: TRBV6-5; clone size: many; J gene: TRBJ2-2; CDR3 DNA: TGTGCCAGCAGTTACTCTGGGACCGGGGAGCTGTTTTTT; CDR3 protein: CASSYSGTGELFF
D gene: TRBD2; V gene: TRBV11-2; clone size: few; J gene: TRBJ2-7; CDR3 DNA: TGTGCCAGCAGCCCCTCAGCGGGAGGGCCGGTCGAGCAGTACTTC; CDR3 protein: CASSPSAGGPVEQYF
D gene: TRBD2; V gene: TRBV14; clone size: many; J gene: TRBJ2-3; CDR3 DNA: TGTGCCAGCAGCCAAGGAATGAGCGGGGGGGGCTACACAGATACGCAGTATTTT; CDR3 protein: CASSQGMSGGGYTDTQYF
D gene: TRBD1; V gene: TRBV6-1; clone size: medium-sized; J gene: TRBJ2-7; CDR3 DNA: TGTGCCAGCAGGCCCGGAGACAGGGTCCGCGAGCAGTACTTC; CDR3 protein: CASRPGDRVREQYF
D gene: .; V gene: TRBV30; clone size: medium-sized; J gene: TRBJ2-7; CDR3 DNA: TGTGCCTGGAGTGTAGGATTAACGGGTTTAGGCGACGAGCAGTACTTC; CDR3 protein: CAWSVGLTGLGDEQYF
D gene: TRBD2; V gene: TRBV20-1; clone size: .; J gene: TRBJ2-7; CDR3 DNA: TGCAGTGCTAGAGGGAAGCGGGAGGTAAGCTACGAGCAGTACTTC; CDR3 protein: CSARGKREVSYEQYF
D gene: .; V gene: TRBV20-1; clone size: medium-sized; J gene: TRBJ2-1; CDR3 DNA: TGCAGTGCTAGAGATAGGGGGGGTCATAGACCAGATAAAAACAATGAGCAGTTCTTC; CDR3 protein: CSARDRGGHRPDKNNEQFF
D gene: TRBD1; V gene: TRBV5-7; clone size: many; J gene: TRBJ1-5; CDR3 DNA: TGTGCCAGCAGCCGAAGGCCCGGGACAGCCGTATATAGCAATCAGCCCCAGCATTTT; CDR3 protein: CASSRRPGTAVYSNQPQHF
D gene: .; V gene: TRBV6-2/TRBV6-3; clone size: many; J gene: TRBJ2-7; CDR3 DNA: TGTGCCAGCAGTTACGCCGGGGGGCTGACTAGTGGTTACGAGCAGTACTTC; CDR3 protein: CASSYAGGLTSGYEQYF
D gene: .; V gene: TRBV7-9; clone size: few; J gene: TRBJ2-7; CDR3 DNA: TGTGCCAGCAGCCCTACTAGTTACGAGCAGTACTTC; CDR3 protein: CASSPTSYEQYF
D gene: .; V gene: TRBV7-9; clone size: many; J gene: TRBJ1-2; CDR3 DNA: TGTGCCAGCAGCTTAGACGAGGGGCAGAACTATGGCTACACCTTC; CDR3 protein: CASSLDEGQNYGYTF
D gene: TRBD2; V gene: TRBV2; clone size: many; J gene: TRBJ2-1; CDR3 DNA: TGTGCCAGCAGACTAGCGGGACCGCAGTTCTTC; CDR3 protein: CASRLAGPQFF
D gene: TRBD2; V gene: TRBV28; clone size: .; J gene: TRBJ2-3; CDR3 DNA: TGTGCCAGCAGCCTGGGACTAGCGGGATTTGGGGCAGATACGCAGTATTTT; CDR3 protein: CASSLGLAGFGADTQYF
D gene: .; V gene: TRBV3-1; clone size: once; J gene: TRBJ2-1; CDR3 DNA: TGTGCCAGCAGCCAAGCCGCCAATGAGCAGTTCTTC; CDR3 protein: CASSQAANEQFF
D gene: .; V gene: TRBV15; clone size: many; J gene: TRBJ2-7; CDR3 DNA: TGTGCCACCAGCCCTACCGACAGGAAGTACGAGCAGTACTTC; CDR3 protein: CATSPTDRKYEQYF
D gene: .; V gene: TRBV6-4; clone size: .; J gene: TRBJ2-3; CDR3 DNA: TGTGCCAGCAGTGGAGAGGCGGGAACAGATACGCAGTATTTT; CDR3 protein: CASSGEAGTDTQYF
D gene: .; V gene: TRBV29-1; clone size: many; J gene: TRBJ1-1; CDR3 DNA: TGCAGCGTTGGCAGGGAGATGAACACTGAAGCTTTCTTT; CDR3 protein: CSVGREMNTEAFF